This note documents a single TCR beta chain sequence. This table comes from immunoSEQ multiplex PCR, and its TCRdb copy is limited to in-frame clones, with some not included. The sample comprises 270,000 or so clones, around 90% of which are singletons, and about 2% rests with the top ten. The data were obtained in a study of blood T cell repertoires in COVID-19. CDR1 and CDR2 from the germline V gene are MDHEN and SYDVKM. The CDR3 length is 13 residues. Trimming cost V 3 bases and J 9 bases, with 9 bases left between them. The chain combines TRBV28 with TRBJ1-6, with D unresolved. The sequencing sample was made of peripheral blood. The clonotype originates from a woman aged 60-75 years with COVID-19, enrolled during active disease. CDR3 residues: CASSLRVPSPLHF. The CDR3 DNA sequence: TGTGCCAGCAGTTTGAGGGTCCCTTCACCCCTCCACTTT.